The rows below give T cell receptor beta chains drawn from one sample of a study of naive and memory T cell subsets. TCRdb passed the UMI-ligation and nested PCR reads through MiXCR, listing each CDR3 protein once. The table includes 150,000 or so distinct CDR3 sequences, over 20% detected once. Material: naive CD4+ T cells from blood. The receptors stem from a human donor in good health. Both conserved end residues are part of each CDR3.

TRBV28	TRBJ2-1	CASKVGIFSYNEQFF
TRBV12-3/TRBV12-4	TRBJ2-7	CASSPWGYAGCEQYF
TRBV29-1	TRBJ2-1	CSVRTSGRPSSYNEQFF
TRBV7-6	TRBJ2-3	CASSFVSSGPTDTQYF
TRBV4-1	TRBJ1-5	CASRDTRGGLGNQPQHF
TRBV6-2/TRBV6-3	TRBJ2-1	CASSSLAGPNNEQFF
TRBV7-8	TRBJ2-5	CASTRAETQYF
TRBV7-2	TRBJ1-2	CASSTRQGYYGYTF
TRBV5-1	TRBJ1-5	CASSLGPNQPQHF
TRBV12-3/TRBV12-4	TRBJ2-7	CASRAERSPYEQYF
TRBV28	TRBJ2-7	CASRAGGTYEQYF
TRBV24-1	TRBJ2-2	CATSESGPGELFF
TRBV6-5	TRBJ2-7	CASSQKGSYEQYF
TRBV4-3	TRBJ2-6	CASSLDSPGANVLTF
TRBV6-5	TRBJ2-7	CASRDPADYEQYF
TRBV21-1	TRBJ1-2	CASSTLGDGPANYGYTF
TRBV28	TRBJ2-2	CASNLERGWAGELFF
TRBV28	TRBJ1-1	CASSFLGAANFAEAFF
TRBV28	TRBJ2-7	CASSWSSYEQYF
TRBV6-1	TRBJ2-1	CASSARTGWVNEQFF
TRBV12-3/TRBV12-4	TRBJ1-2	CASSLARGNQGYGYTF
TRBV19	TRBJ1-3	CASRPPSSGNTIYF
TRBV20-1	TRBJ2-1	CSARETGTVSYNEQFF
TRBV7-2	TRBJ2-7	CASSLTPDVGYEQYF
TRBV29-1	TRBJ1-1	CSVSLGAWAEAFF
TRBV3-1	TRBJ2-5	CASSQRGKTSGQIQETQYF
TRBV6-2/TRBV6-3	TRBJ2-5	CASSSARLSKETQYF
TRBV5-1	TRBJ2-5	CASSPGNRETQYF
TRBV28	TRBJ1-2	CASRSNYGYTF
TRBV19	TRBJ1-5	CASRQISLQPQHF
TRBV28	TRBJ2-1	CASSFLSSGRVGEQFF
TRBV27	TRBJ2-1	CASSRTTSTREQFF
TRBV25-1	TRBJ2-7	CASSKLGTSGSYEQYF
TRBV20-1	TRBJ2-7	CSGNRDSYEQYF
TRBV13	TRBJ1-3	CASSLGRNTIYF
TRBV20-1	TRBJ1-3	CSARDKGFSGNTIYF
TRBV25-1	TRBJ2-7	CASTRTGASYEQYF
TRBV19	TRBJ1-5	CASSFDRVSHQPQHF
TRBV5-1	TRBJ2-3	CASSSTDTQYF
TRBV4-3	TRBJ2-1	CASSQDPGPSSYNEQFF
TRBV20-1	TRBJ2-1	CSARVLLAGVFMNEQFF
TRBV27	TRBJ1-1	CASSLGRGLMNTEAFF
TRBV27	TRBJ2-7	CATSSSTRTGVRQYF
TRBV6-2/TRBV6-3	TRBJ2-1	CASSLDRSGLTGEQFF
TRBV12-3/TRBV12-4	TRBJ1-6	CASSQSAVNSPLHF
TRBV28	TRBJ1-5	CASSLSGYNQPQHF
TRBV10-2	TRBJ2-7	CASRSASGRLALSEQYF
TRBV29-1	TRBJ2-7	CSVEDTGRRDF
TRBV28	TRBJ2-7	CASKIPGTGAYEQYF
TRBV20-1	TRBJ2-3	CSARDPTRGSTDTQYF
TRBV2	TRBJ2-1	CASSEGGLAGGNEQFF
TRBV29-1	TRBJ2-3	CSSDRKPGVVDTQYF
TRBV20-1	TRBJ2-3	CSASGGAGIDTQYF
TRBV18	TRBJ2-5	CASSQLQQQETQYF